The clone carrying this T cell receptor (beta chain) was counted a few times. This specimen belongs to a study of spatial heterogeneity in lung cancer. The time point here: sample taken at primary tumor resection. Samples came from 72 TRACERx patients with untreated early-stage lung cancer. TCRdb re-derived calls from the 5' RACE reads in MiXCR, one entry per CDR3 protein. In the table there are approximately 2,000 distinct CDR3 sequences, roughly a sixth of which are singletons. After removal of 6 bases from V and 7 bases from J, the junction contained 8 bases not matched to a gene. In germline, CDR1 is DFQATT, CDR2 SNEGSKA (reference sequence). This CDR3 contains 14 residues.

This material consisted of normal lung tissue next to the tumor, taken at surgery. This clonotype was obtained from a male donor with early-stage non-small cell lung cancer. This chain connects TRBV20-1 to TRBJ1-5, with TRBD1 matching over 11 bases. In DNA, the CDR3 is TGCAGTGCCACGGACAGGGGGCAGGGACAGCCCCAGCATTTT. Its translation is CSATDRGQGQPQHF.